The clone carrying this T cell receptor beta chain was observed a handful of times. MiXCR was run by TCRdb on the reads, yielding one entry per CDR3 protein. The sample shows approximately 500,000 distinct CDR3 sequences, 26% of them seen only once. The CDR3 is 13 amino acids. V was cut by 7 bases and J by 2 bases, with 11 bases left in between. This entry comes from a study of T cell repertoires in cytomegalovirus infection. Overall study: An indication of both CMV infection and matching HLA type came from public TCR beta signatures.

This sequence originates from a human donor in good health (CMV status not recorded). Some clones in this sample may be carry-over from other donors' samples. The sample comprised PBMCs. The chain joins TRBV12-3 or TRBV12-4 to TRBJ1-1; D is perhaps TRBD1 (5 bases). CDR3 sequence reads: CASIGRDNTEAFF. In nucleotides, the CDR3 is TGTGCCAGCATCGGCAGGGATAACACTGAAGCTTTCTTT.